This T cell receptor (beta chain) was sequenced in a study of T cell clones after liver transplantation. About the study: Post-transplant blood was tracked for graft-donor-reactive T cell clones identified in a pre-transplant mixed lymphocyte reaction. Standard immunosuppression, with no induction, continued until 12-24 months after transplant.

Profiling relied on immunoSEQ multiplex PCR, and the TCRdb table lists in-frame clones only, not all of them. This table has 53,000 or so clones, about 81% appearing once. This CDR3 region has 15 residues. Germline CDR1 and CDR2: ENHRY and SYGVKD. The V gene lost 3 bases and the J gene lost 2 bases, with 12 bases spanning the gap. The sequence derives from a human donor who received a liver transplant. The source was CD4+ T cells from blood, collected before liver transplant. The rearrangement uses TRBV10-3 and TRBJ2-3; D perhaps matches TRBD1 (6 bases). The CDR3 coding sequence is TGTGCCATCAGTGATAGCAGGGGTTTCACAGATACGCAGTATTTT. Translation gives CAISDSRGFTDTQYF.